These T cell receptor beta chains were read from a single sample in a study of response to subunit inactivated influenza vaccine. MiXCR was run by TCRdb on the RT-PCR reads, yielding one entry per CDR3 protein. The data contain some 300,000 distinct CDR3 sequences, roughly 20% of them seen just once; the ten biggest clones take up 10%. The input for sequencing was PBMCs from blood, taken less than 22 months after vaccination. The receptors come from a man between 45 and 75 years old who received an inactivated influenza vaccine. CDR3s include the opening cysteine and the closing phenylalanine or tryptophan. A D gene is named only where the DNA matches it firmly. Where a row states a size, it is once, few, many or the class of an expanded clone; other rows omit it.

>TRBJ1-3|TRBV5-5|-|-
TGTGCCAGCAGCTTGGGTTCGTCGTCCAGGAGAAACACCATATATTTT
CASSLGSSSRRNTIYF
>TRBJ2-3|TRBV12-3/TRBV12-4|-|-
TGTGCCAGCAGTCCTCATCGAACTACGGTTACAGATACGCAGTATTTT
CASSPHRTTVTDTQYF
>TRBJ1-5|TRBV12-3/TRBV12-4|many|-
TGTGCCAGCAGTACGACGGGTGATCAGCCCCAGCATTTT
CASSTTGDQPQHF
>TRBJ1-5|TRBV20-1|few|-
TGCAGTGCTAAGGACGGAGAGAGCAATCAGCCCCAGCATTTT
CSAKDGESNQPQHF
>TRBJ1-4|TRBV5-4|-|-
TGTGCCAGCAGCTTGAAGATGTACGGGGCGGCTAATGAAAAACTGTTTTTT
CASSLKMYGAANEKLFF
>TRBJ1-5|TRBV7-2|many|-
TGTGCCAGCAGCTTAAGTAGCAATCAGCCCCAGCATTTT
CASSLSSNQPQHF
>TRBJ1-4|TRBV5-1|-|TRBD1
TGCGCCAGCAGCTTGGGCGGGACAGGGGGATCAACTAATGAAAAACTGTTTTTT
CASSLGGTGGSTNEKLFF
>TRBJ1-6|TRBV5-1|few|TRBD1
TGCGCCAGCAGCTTGGCCAGGGGGTCCTCACCCCTCCACTTT
CASSLARGSSPLHF
>TRBJ1-5|TRBV9|-|TRBD1
TGTGCCAGCAGCGTAGGTGGGACAGGGGATCAGCCCCAGCATTTT
CASSVGGTGDQPQHF
>TRBJ1-5|TRBV19|-|-
TGTGCCAGTAGTATAGGACCCGGGGGCGGACAGCCCCAGCATTTT
CASSIGPGGGQPQHF
>TRBJ2-5|TRBV7-9|-|-
TGTGCCAGCAGCTTAGGGGGTAGGAAAAGACCCCAAGAGACCCAGTACTTC
CASSLGGRKRPQETQYF
>TRBJ1-1|TRBV5-1|few|-
TGCGCCAGCAGCTTTAGTGGAAGACGCACTGAAGCTTTCTTT
CASSFSGRRTEAFF
>TRBJ1-2|TRBV20-1|few|-
TGCAGTGCCCGCCAGGTCCCCAGGGAGGATGGCTACACCTTC
CSARQVPREDGYTF
>TRBJ1-2|TRBV25-1|few|-
TGTGCCAGCAGTTTCGACTCCTATGGCTACACCTTC
CASSFDSYGYTF
>TRBJ2-2|TRBV4-2|many|TRBD2
TGTGCCAGCAGCCAAACACCTCGGACTAGCGGGATTGAGGAGCTGTTTTTT
CASSQTPRTSGIEELFF
>TRBJ2-4|TRBV5-1|many|-
TGCGCCAGCAGCCCGGACGGGGCGAGGGACATTCAGTACTTC
CASSPDGARDIQYF
>TRBJ2-7|TRBV29-1|-|TRBD1
TGCAGCGTTGAAGTTGGGCAGGGGGTCCCCTACGAGCAGTACTTC
CSVEVGQGVPYEQYF
>TRBJ1-1|TRBV5-1|few|-
TGCGCCTCTAACCGGGAGACAGGGAACACTGAAGCTTTCTTT
CASNRETGNTEAFF
>TRBJ1-2|TRBV4-2|-|-
TGTGCCAGCAGCCAAATAGGGGGTTTGAATGGCTACACCTTC
CASSQIGGLNGYTF
>TRBJ1-1|TRBV12-3/TRBV12-4|many|-
TGTGCCAGCAGTATCAACCCTCAAGGGAGGGCTGAAGCTTTCTTT
CASSINPQGRAEAFF
>TRBJ2-1|TRBV2|-|-
TGTGCCAGCAGGGAGACAGGATACTACAATGAGCAGTTCTTC
CASRETGYYNEQFF
>TRBJ2-7|TRBV20-1|few|-
TGCAGTGCTAGAGAGTCCCCTCTGATATACTTC
CSARESPLIYF
>TRBJ2-7|TRBV20-1|-|TRBD1
TGCAGTGCCCCAACGGGACAGGGAATCTACGAGCAGTACTTC
CSAPTGQGIYEQYF
>TRBJ2-1|TRBV7-7|few|TRBD2
TGTGCCAGCAGCTCCGGGACTAACTACAATGAGCAGTTCTTC
CASSSGTNYNEQFF
>TRBJ2-5|TRBV12-3/TRBV12-4|-|TRBD2
TGTGCCAGCAGTTGGTTAGCGGGAGGGACAAAAGAGACCCAGTACTTC
CASSWLAGGTKETQYF
>TRBJ1-2|TRBV6-2/TRBV6-3|many|-
TGTGCCAGCAGTTACGACTGGGGGCAATATGGCTACACCTTC
CASSYDWGQYGYTF
>TRBJ1-1|TRBV7-6|many|TRBD1
TGTGCCAGCAGCCTACGACAGGGAGAAGCTTTCTTT
CASSLRQGEAFF
>TRBJ2-3|TRBV27|-|TRBD2
TGTGCCAGCAGTTTCGGGACTAGCGCTAGCACAGATACGCAGTATTTT
CASSFGTSASTDTQYF
>TRBJ2-7|TRBV10-3|-|TRBD2
TGTGCCATCAGTCCTAGCGGGGGAGGCTACGAGCAGTACTTC
CAISPSGGGYEQYF
>TRBJ1-3|TRBV20-1|-|-
TGCAGTGCTAGCCGGGACACCGTTCCTTCTGGAAACACCATATATTTT
CSASRDTVPSGNTIYF
>TRBJ2-2|TRBV7-6|many|-
TGTGCCAGCAGCTTAAGTGCAGGTCACACCGGGGAGCTGTTTTTT
CASSLSAGHTGELFF
>TRBJ1-4|TRBV9|few|-
TGTGCCAGCAGCGTTTCCAGGGCTGGTAATGAAAAACTGTTTTTT
CASSVSRAGNEKLFF
>TRBJ2-3|TRBV20-1|few|-
TGCAGTGCTAGAGCTCCCTTAACGGCGGATACGCAGTATTTT
CSARAPLTADTQYF
>TRBJ1-6|TRBV12-3/TRBV12-4|-|-
TGTGCCAGCAGTTTAGATTCAGGGGTTAATTCACCCCTCCACTTT
CASSLDSGVNSPLHF
>TRBJ2-3|TRBV5-1|few|TRBD2
TGCGCCAGCAGCTTGGGTGCAGGACTAGCGGGAGTGGATACGCAGTATTTT
CASSLGAGLAGVDTQYF
>TRBJ1-6|TRBV28|-|-
TGTGCCAGTTCTTCTGTTTCACCCCTCCACTTT
CASSSVSPLHF
>TRBJ1-5|TRBV20-1|few|-
TGCAGTGCTAGAGCCGACGGGAATCAGCCCCAGCATTTT
CSARADGNQPQHF
>TRBJ1-5|TRBV16|many|-
TGTGCCAGCAGCCCGACAGTATCTAGCAATCAGCCCCAGCATTTT
CASSPTVSSNQPQHF
>TRBJ2-2|TRBV4-2|-|-
TGTGCCAGCAGCCCCCGACGGGATAGAACCGGGGAGCTGTTTTTT
CASSPRRDRTGELFF
>TRBJ1-2|TRBV20-1|-|-
TGCAGTGCTAGTATCGGTCATGGAGACTATGGCTACACCTTC
CSASIGHGDYGYTF
>TRBJ1-1|TRBV20-1|-|-
TGCAGTGCTAGATTGGGTTTAGCTGAAGCTTTCTTT
CSARLGLAEAFF
>TRBJ2-2|TRBV18|few|TRBD2
TGTGCCAGCTCACCAACAGGACTAGCGGGAAACACCGGGGAGCTGTTTTTT
CASSPTGLAGNTGELFF
>TRBJ2-6|TRBV7-9|few|-
TGTGCCAGCAGCTTAGCGCTCAGCTCTGGGGCCAACGTCCTGACTTTC
CASSLALSSGANVLTF
>TRBJ2-7|TRBV7-8|-|-
TGTGCCAGCAGCTTAGCGGGGTCGTCTATGCAGTACTTC
CASSLAGSSMQYF
>TRBJ1-1|TRBV3-1|few|-
TGTGCCAGCAGCCAAGACCCACAGGGACGGAACACTGAAGCTTTCTTT
CASSQDPQGRNTEAFF
>TRBJ2-2|TRBV6-2/TRBV6-3|-|-
TGTGCCAGCAGTTCTGTGGTGAACACCGGGGAGCTGTTTTTT
CASSSVVNTGELFF
>TRBJ1-6|TRBV15|-|-
TGTGCCACCAGCAGAGATTTGGGTTCACCCCTCCACTTT
CATSRDLGSPLHF
>TRBJ2-1|TRBV2|few|-
TGTGCCAGCATGGGCGTGACAGCCTACAATGAGCAGTTCTTC
CASMGVTAYNEQFF
>TRBJ1-6|TRBV11-2|-|-
TGTGCCAGCAGGTCACCCGGCAGGGCCCTAAATTCACCCCTCCACTTT
CASRSPGRALNSPLHF
>TRBJ2-5|TRBV7-3|-|-
TGTGCCAGCAGCTCACCACCCCCAGACAGGCAACAAGAGACCCAGTACTTC
CASSSPPPDRQQETQYF
>TRBJ2-7|TRBV10-3|-|-
TGTGCCATCAGTGAGTCGAATCCCCTTCATCTGGTCGGCTACGAGCAGTACTTC
CAISESNPLHLVGYEQYF
>TRBJ1-2|TRBV12-3/TRBV12-4|few|-
TGTGCCAGCAGTTCCGACAGGTCCCCTCCTCATGGCTACACCTTC
CASSSDRSPPHGYTF
>TRBJ2-5|TRBV12-3/TRBV12-4|few|-
TGTGCCAGCAGTCCTAGAGGGGGAAACCAAGAGACCCAGTACTTC
CASSPRGGNQETQYF
>TRBJ1-5|TRBV6-2/TRBV6-3|-|-
TGTGCCAGCAGTTCTACAGCTCCCAATCAGCCCCAGCATTTT
CASSSTAPNQPQHF
>TRBJ1-2|TRBV20-1|-|-
TGCAGTGCTGGAGAATATGGCTACACCTTC
CSAGEYGYTF
>TRBJ1-2|TRBV12-3/TRBV12-4|few|TRBD1
TGTGCCAGCAGTCCCCTGACAGGGCAAGTCGGCTACACCTTC
CASSPLTGQVGYTF
>TRBJ1-1|TRBV10-3|many|-
TGTGCCATCAGTGAAGCAGGGAGGCGGAACACTGAAGCTTTCTTT
CAISEAGRRNTEAFF
>TRBJ2-1|TRBV4-1|-|TRBD2
TGCGCCAGCAGCCCGACTAGCGGGGGGCCCCATGAGCAGTTCTTC
CASSPTSGGPHEQFF
>TRBJ1-1|TRBV4-1|many|-
TGCGCCAGCAGCTTAAACAGGGCGAGGGGGACTGAAGCTTTCTTT
CASSLNRARGTEAFF